Below, 9 T cell receptor beta chains from the same sample are listed, as sequenced in a study of blood T cell repertoires in COVID-19. Produced via immunoSEQ multiplex PCR; TCRdb's table is partial and in-frame only. This sample has around 150,000 clones, with approximately 85% found just once. The sample was peripheral blood. These receptors were collected from a man aged 40-49 years with acute or convalescent COVID-19.

This chain joins TRBV9 and TRBJ2-2; D is possibly TRBD1 (5 bases). This CDR3 is built from 15 residues. The V end was cut by 3 bases, the J end by 5 bases, with 14 bases between. Germline values: CDR1 SGDLS, CDR2 YYNGEE. The CDR3 DNA reads as TGTGCCAGCAGCGAGGGGATTGGGTTGACCGGGGAGCTGTTTTTT. Protein product: CASSEGIGLTGELFF.

Here the CDR3 reads CASRSGTDSYEQYF. CDR3 sequence (DNA): TGTGCCAGCAGGTCCGGGACTGACTCCTACGAGCAGTACTTC. V and J are TRBV2 and TRBJ2-7, with a possible D match to TRBD2 (6 bases). In germline, CDR1 is SNHLY, CDR2 FYNNEI. This CDR3 is 14 amino acids long. Deletions cut 6 bases from V and 0 bases from J, with 12 bases between.

The rearrangement uses TRBV28 and TRBJ1-1; D unresolved. V was cut by 1 base and J by 2 bases, with 8 bases left in between. The CDR3 covers 14 residues. Germline loops: CDR1 MDHEN, CDR2 SYDVKM. The DNA of the CDR3 is TGTGCCAGCAGTTTATTGACACCTAACACTGAAGCTTTCTTT. This encodes CASSLLTPNTEAFF.

The gene calls are TRBV11-2 and TRBJ2-1; possible D gene TRBD1, 5 bases. Germline-derived CDR1 and CDR2 are SGHAT and FQNNGV. V was clipped by 1 base and J by 5 bases, with 6 bases between them. This CDR3 spans 13 amino acids. The CDR3 DNA is TGTGCCAGCAGCTTAGGACAGAACAATGAGCAGTTCTTC. Its protein is CASSLGQNNEQFF.

This clone appeared a few times. V gene TRBV27 combines with J gene TRBJ2-7; 13 nucleotides match TRBD2. The germline gives CDR1 MNHEY, CDR2 SMNVEV (reference sequence). The CDR3 loop spans 15 amino acids. Losses at the gene ends were 5 bases for V and 5 bases for J; bases not matched to a gene: 6. The CDR3 DNA reads TGTGCCAGCAGTATGTGGACTAGCGGGGGCAACGAGCAGTACTTC. The encoded protein is CASSMWTSGGNEQYF.

This clone has just one count. This chain links TRBV3-1 (or the pseudogene TRBV3-2) with TRBJ1-3; D gene unclear. V was trimmed by 3 bases and J by 4 bases, leaving 7 bases between them. The CDR3 sequence is 13 residues long. Germline assignment: CDR1 LGHDT and CDR2 YNNKEL (reference sequence). Here the CDR3 DNA reads TGTGCCAGCAGCCATAGATCGGGAAACACCATATATTTT. Protein product: CASSHRSGNTIYF.

The J gene is TRBJ2-7, the V gene TRBV5-1; D remains unclear. Germline CDR1 is SGHRS and CDR2 is YFSETQ. The CDR3 is 15 residues long. V lost 1 base, J lost 7 bases, and 18 bases lay in between. For the CDR3, the DNA is TGCGCCAGCAGCTTGTTCTTGGATGACTCCTTGGAGCAGTACTTC. It translates to CASSLFLDDSLEQYF.

The rearrangement joins TRBV9 to TRBJ1-5; D call uncertain. Trimming pared 0 bases from V and 2 bases from J, leaving 9 bases between. Germline CDR1 SGDLS, CDR2 YYNGEE. The CDR3 length is 15 residues. The CDR3 nucleotides read TGTGCCAGCAGCGTAGCCCCGGGTGGCAATCAGCCCCAGCATTTT. Its protein is CASSVAPGGNQPQHF.

The CDR3 sequence is CATSKEYVQSGLGGYTF. The CDR3 DNA reads TGTGCCACCAGCAAAGAATACGTCCAATCAGGGTTAGGGGGCTACACCTTC. The chain joins TRBV15 to TRBJ1-2; weak D call: TRBD1 (5 bases). CDR1 and CDR2 from the germline V gene are LNHNV and YYDKDF (reference sequence). The V end was cut by 4 bases, the J end by 8 bases, with 26 bases between. CDR3 length equals 17 residues.